The 27 T cell receptor beta chains listed next were all sequenced from one sample in a study of tumor-infiltrating lymphocytes in primary liver carcinoma. RNA and DNA were co-extracted from approximately 20-30 mg of unsorted bulk tissue. TCR beta cDNA was reverse-transcribed from 500 to 550 ng of total RNA. The reaction used a constant-region primer and ProtoScript II reverse transcriptase. Libraries for TCR beta were built through three nested multiplex PCR rounds, which together made up a slightly modified ARM-PCR procedure. With TRBV1-TRBV30 forward primers and a C-beta reverse primer, the first two PCR rounds were run for approximately 10 cycles each. TCRdb re-called the multiplex PCR reads through MiXCR, storing one row per CDR3 protein. The sample holds 65,000 to 90,000 distinct CDR3 sequences, 72% seen once. The sequenced sample was liver tumor tissue from sampling region 1. Subset: tumor region T1, superior pole. Receptor source: a middle-aged man with primary liver carcinoma and hepatitis B virus infection.

This sequence joins TRBV11-2 and TRBJ2-5; possibly TRBD2 for D (6 bases). Germline V gene data show CDR1 as SGHAT and CDR2 as FQNNGV. V lost 0 bases and J lost 4, with 9 bases in between. This CDR3 has 14 residues. The CDR3 DNA reads TGTGCCAGCAGCTTAGAGAGGGGAGGAGAGACCCAGTACTTC. Amino acid sequence: CASSLERGGETQYF.

In regard to this clonotype: Germline is not matched at one junction end, which may reflect a read error. The V call is TRBV4-1, the J call TRBJ2-1; 7 nucleotides agree with TRBD2. Germline V CDR1 and CDR2: MGHRA, YSYEKL. This CDR3 has 15 amino acids. The CDR3 DNA follows: TGCGTCAGCAGGCAGGACGGGAGGCCCGAAAATGAGCAGTTCTTC. This sequence encodes CVSRQDGRPENEQFF.

V and J are TRBV28 and TRBJ2-1; 8 positions agree with TRBD2. With the DNA end fitting TRBJ2-7 better, the J assignment may be wrong. The CDR3 length is 14 residues. Germline V gene data show CDR1 as MDHEN and CDR2 as SYDVKM. CDR3 coding DNA: TGTGCCAGCATCCCCAGCGGGAGTCACAATGAGCAGTACTTC. This sequence encodes CASIPSGSHNEQYF.

As for this clonotype: An end of the junction differs from the germline gene, which may be a read error. This chain joins TRBV10-1 and TRBJ2-7; the match to TRBD1 covers 8 bases. Germline assignment: CDR1 WNHNN and CDR2 SYGVQD (reference sequence). The CDR3 spans 14 residues. The CDR3 here is CASNGTGASYEQYF. In nucleotides, the CDR3 is TGTGCCAGCAATGGGACAGGCGCCTCCTACGAGCAGTACTTC.

V usage is TRBV29-1 and J usage is TRBJ1-1; D is undetermined. CDR3 size: 11 residues. The V end lost 7 bases, the J end lost 0 bases, and 6 bases lay between the germline ends. Germline-derived CDR1 and CDR2 are SQVTM and ANQGSEA. The CDR3 region is CSASMNTEAFF. CDR3 bases: TGCAGCGCGAGCATGAACACTGAAGCTTTCTTT.

The chain uses TRBV5-4 and TRBJ2-7; D is perhaps TRBD1 or TRBD2 (5 bases each). V was clipped by 4 bases and J by 8 bases, with 25 bases between them. Germline CDR1 and CDR2: SGHNT and YYREEE (reference sequence). The CDR3 has 16 amino acids. As DNA, the CDR3 is TGTGCCAGCAGCCATCCTCCCGGGGCATGGGCACAGCAGCAGTACTTC. This gives the protein CASSHPPGAWAQQQYF.

As regards this clonotype: One end of the junction does not line up with germline, which may come from a read error. CDR3 protein: CSVDRNSYNKQFF. The CDR3 DNA sequence: TGCAGCGTCGACCGAAACTCCTACAATAAGCAGTTCTTC. The gene calls are TRBV29-1 and TRBJ2-1; unclear D gene. CDR1 is SQVTM and CDR2 is ANQGSEA in the germline V gene. The CDR3 spans 13 residues.

A remark on this clonotype: One junction end disagrees with the germline gene, perhaps due to a read error. The chain combines TRBV6-1 with TRBJ1-1; D unclear. Germline CDR1 and CDR2: MNHNS and SASEGT. The CDR3 spans 13 residues. The CDR3 DNA reads as TGTGTCAGCAGGCCGGGCAGTCTGACTGAAGCTTTCTTT. Translation gives CVSRPGSLTEAFF.

This clonotype came up many times. This sequence joins TRBV6-5 and TRBJ2-3; D might be TRBD2 (7 bases). CDR1 and CDR2 from the germline V gene are MNHEY and SVGAGI. The CDR3 consists of 19 residues. Trimming took 7 bases from V and 0 from J, leaving 26 bases between them. This CDR3 reads CASTPEGGRGGVSTDTQYF. The CDR3 region has the DNA TGTGCCAGCACCCCGGAAGGGGGAAGGGGAGGGGTCAGCACAGATACGCAGTATTTT.

The rearrangement uses TRBV11-2 and TRBJ2-7; 7 bases are shared with TRBD2. The CDR3 spans 17 residues. The J segment lost 3 bases and the V segment lost 5 bases, leaving 16 bases of the junction unmatched. Per germline, CDR1 SGHAT and CDR2 FQNNGV. CDR3 amino acids: CASSRGLSGSPFYEQYF. CDR3 coding DNA: TGTGCCAGCAGCCGGGGACTATCAGGTTCCCCTTTCTACGAGCAGTACTTC.

This clonotype was picked up many times. The chain combines TRBV6-1 with TRBJ1-5; 7 bases map to TRBD1. The length of the CDR3 is 14 residues. Germline CDR1 MNHNS, CDR2 SASEGT. Trimming at V came to 2 bases and at J to 5 bases, leaving 3 bases not matched to a gene. Here the CDR3 reads CASSERGQDQPQHF. The CDR3 DNA is TGTGCCAGCAGTGAAAGAGGACAGGATCAGCCCCAGCATTTT.

This clonotype was detected many times. The rearrangement joins TRBV30 to TRBJ2-7, with 9 nucleotides matching TRBD2. From germline, CDR1 is GTSNPN and CDR2 SVGIG (reference sequence). The junction had 7 bases not matched to a gene; V was cut back by 1 base and J by 6 bases. The CDR3 has 14 amino acids. The CDR3 region is CAWSASGIFPEQYF. The CDR3 nucleotides read TGTGCCTGGAGTGCTAGCGGGATCTTTCCCGAGCAGTACTTC. The variable domain in full, completed from reference TRBV30 and TRBJ2-7, reads SQTIHQWPATLVQPVGSPLSLECTVEGTSNPNLYWYRQAAGRGLQLLFYSVGIGQISSEVPQNLSASRPQDRQFILSSKKLLLSDSGFYLCAWSASGIFPEQYFGPGTRLTVT.

Concerning this clonotype itself: Germline and junction disagree at one end, which may indicate a read error. CDR3 residues: CASGWTGQETQCF. For the CDR3, the DNA is TGTGCCAGCGGCTGGACAGGTCAAGAGACCCAGTGCTTC. The V call is TRBV12-3 or TRBV12-4, the J call TRBJ2-5, with TRBD1 identical over 7 bases. The CDR3 consists of 13 residues.

With regard to this clonotype: The junction departs from germline at one end; a sequencing error may be responsible. The chain recombines TRBV5-4 with TRBJ1-6; D is possibly TRBD1 (5 bases). Germline loops: CDR1 SGHNT, CDR2 YYREEE (reference sequence). The CDR3 totals 15 residues. In DNA, the CDR3 is TGTCCCAGCAGCTTGCAGGGATTGGGGGAATCACACCTCCACTTT. This sequence encodes CPSSLQGLGESHLHF. The entire variable domain, with the rest obtained from reference TRBV5-4 and TRBJ1-6, is as follows: ETGVTQSPTHLIKTRGQQVTLRCSSQSGHNTVSWYQQALGQGPQFIFQYYREEENGRGNFPPRFSGLQFPNYSSELNVNALELDDSALYLCPSSLQGLGESHLHFGNGTRLTVT.

CDR3 sequence: CASSPKGSSYNEQFF. DNA of the CDR3: TGTGCCAGCAGCCCTAAGGGGAGCTCCTACAATGAGCAGTTCTTC. The J gene is TRBJ2-1, the V gene TRBV21-1. TRBV21-1 represents a pseudogene. The CDR3 covers 15 residues.

A single count supports this clonotype. Being one base from a much bigger clone, this may be a read error. The rearrangement links TRBV30 to TRBJ1-3; D gene unclear. The CDR3 covers 14 residues. The germline gives CDR1 GTSNPN, CDR2 SVGIG (reference sequence). The CDR3 DNA reads TGTGCCTGGAGTGTCGGGGTTCGTGGAACCACCATATATTTT. The encoded protein is CAWSVGVRGTTIYF.

This chain joins TRBV29-1 and TRBJ2-3; D gene unclear. This CDR3 contains 13 residues. Germline values: CDR1 SQVTM, CDR2 ANQGSEA. V was pared by 5 bases and J by 6 bases, with 15 bases between. The CDR3 is CSVTDSTQDTQYF. The CDR3 DNA reads as TGCAGCGTTACAGACTCTACACAGGATACGCAGTATTTT.

Note on this clonotype: A read error may account for a junction end that differs from germline. V and J are TRBV5-4 and TRBJ2-5, with TRBD1 identical over 8 bases. Germline V lookup: CDR1 SGHNT, CDR2 YYREEE (reference sequence). The CDR3 is made up of 15 amino acids. The CDR3 DNA follows: TGTACCAGCAGCGAACCGGGACAGGCGGGCGAGGCCCAGTACTTC. Amino acids: CTSSEPGQAGEAQYF.

On this clonotype: In this CDR3 the conserved last residue, phenylalanine or tryptophan, is missing, so a read error is likely. The DNA of the CDR3 is TGTGCCAGCAGTTTTGGACGGGGAGAAGGGCCCCAGCATTTG. This sequence encodes CASSFGRGEGPQHL. The chain has TRBV12-3 or TRBV12-4 and TRBJ1-5, with D uncertain. The CDR3 has 14 amino acids. Between the trimmed V and J ends, which lost 3 bases and 9 bases, there was a span of 15 bases.

A word on this clonotype: One junction end does not reproduce the germline sequence, and a read error may be involved. The chain uses TRBV28 and TRBJ2-3; 9 bases are shared with TRBD1. CDR3 length: 16 amino acids. Per the germline V gene, CDR1 is MDHEN and CDR2 is SYDVKM. CDR3 sequence reads: CVSSLPGQGLSDTQYF. The CDR3 DNA follows: TGTGTCAGCAGTTTGCCCGGACAGGGGTTATCAGATACGCAGTATTTT.

Worth noting for this clonotype: The CDR3 carries no conserved terminal phenylalanine or tryptophan, so it likely arises from a read error. V is TRBV10-3 and J is TRBJ2-5, with D maybe TRBD1 (6 bases). Germline values: CDR1 ENHRY, CDR2 SYGVKD. V gave up 7 bases and J gave up 5 bases, with 17 bases separating them. This CDR3 region has 14 residues. This chain's CDR3 is CAIKEQGPQETQYL. The CDR3 DNA follows: TGTGCCATCAAGGAACAGGGACCCCAGGAGACCCAGTACCTC.

The chain links TRBV11-2 to TRBJ2-7; no reliable D call. Trimming took 2 bases from V and 10 from J, leaving 18 bases between them. CDR1 and CDR2 from the germline V gene are SGHAT and FQNNGV. This CDR3 is 14 amino acids long. CDR3 DNA sequence: TGTGCCAGCAGCTTAACTTACACTGCCTGCGATCAGTACTTC. Translating it yields CASSLTYTACDQYF.

Regarding this clonotype: The junction departs from the called germline gene at one end, perhaps through a read error. The V gene is TRBV11-2, the J gene TRBJ2-2; the match to TRBD1 covers 9 bases. The CDR3 is 17 amino acids. CDR1 is SGHAT and CDR2 is FQNNGV in the germline V gene. The CDR3 protein is CASSFDRDRVVTGELFF. As DNA, the CDR3 is TGTGCTAGCAGCTTTGATCGGGACAGGGTCGTCACCGGGGAGCTATTTTTT.

Only one count was recorded for this clonotype. The final CDR3 position lacks the conserved phenylalanine or tryptophan, pointing to a likely read error. The chain recombines TRBV28 with TRBJ2-7; possible D gene TRBD1, 6 bases. V was shortened by 3 bases and J by 2 bases, with 23 bases between the two germline ends. This CDR3 is 18 amino acids long. Germline V gives CDR1 MDHEN, CDR2 SYDVKM. DNA for the CDR3: TGTGCCAGCAGTTTGGGTCCAGGAACAGGGCTAGGGGCCTACGAGCAGTACTTA. This translates into CASSLGPGTGLGAYEQYL.

About this clonotype: An end of the junction differs from the germline gene, which may be a read error. This chain connects TRBV6-1 to TRBJ2-7; 9 bases align to TRBD2. CDR1 and CDR2 from the germline V gene are MNHNS and SASEGT. The CDR3 is made up of 14 amino acids. CDR3 protein: CVSIPGLATYEQYF. The CDR3 region has the DNA TGTGTCAGCATTCCTGGACTAGCGACCTACGAGCAGTACTTC.

This clonotype has at least ten counts. The chain links TRBV7-9 to TRBJ1-1; D ambiguous. Germline CDR1 reads SEHNR; CDR2 reads FQNEAQ (reference sequence). Between the trimmed V and J ends, which lost 4 bases and 4 bases, there was a span of 13 bases. CDR3 length: 14 amino acids. The DNA for the CDR3 is TGTGCCAGCAGCTCCCCGGCGGACGGCACTGAAGCTTTCTTT. Its translation: CASSSPADGTEAFF.

This clonotype was detected many times. V and J are TRBV30 and TRBJ2-7; D is perhaps TRBD1 (6 bases). The germline V and J ends were trimmed by 6 bases and 3 bases, with 15 bases remaining between them. The CDR3 runs 13 residues. Germline CDR1 is GTSNPN and CDR2 is SVGIG (reference sequence). CDR3 nucleotides: TGTGCCTGTACAGGGTCCCTGGACTACGAGCAGTACTTC. Its translation: CACTGSLDYEQYF.